This TCR beta chain came from a study of human T cells and chemical hapten exposure (dated by TCRdb to about 2021). Concerning the study at large: For sensitization, 2% DPC in acetone was applied to a roughly 2 cm by roughly 2 cm area of upper inner arm skin. Blood was sampled from patients pre-sensitization (week 0) and at 2, 6 and about 24 weeks after DPC sensitization. Throughout the roughly 24-week study period, patients were also given weekly therapeutic DPC doses on the scalp. In alopecia patients, the study followed how the peripheral blood TCR repertoire changed in vivo over primary and secondary sensitization to diphenylcyclopropenone (DPC), a hapten. The mostly female patient cohort included alopecia areata with under or over 50% scalp involvement, alopecia totalis and alopecia universalis. For TCR sequencing, blood came from over 25 alopecia patients at anywhere from one to four time points (pre-sensitization, 2, 6 and 24 weeks). The libraries were sequenced as a pool, and the TCR yield per sample differed mostly because of small variations in library volumes within the pool. Patch testing on the upper back used Finn chambers containing 0.01% DPC, with scoring done after 6 days according to International Contact Dermatitis Research Group standards.

Results the study describes overall, beyond this receptor: Expanded TCRs formed significantly more large CDR3 similarity clusters than pre-sensitization or healthy control sets, consistent with antigen-driven responses. Repeated subsampling changed both the strength of the expansion versus patch-test correlation and the threshold at which the correlation became significant. A positive correlation was found between the number of PT1 expanded TCRs and patch test score, with significance reached at thresholds 8, 16 and 32 but not 4. No change with DPC sensitization was found in the number of TCRs above 1 in 1000 frequency, and no evidence of global repertoire structure alterations was found. All patients had alopecia, a presumed autoimmune disease, so their immune response might differ from that of healthy individuals.

Libraries were prepared through RACE. Sequencing was performed on a NextSeq 500. During library preparation, unique molecular identifiers were attached to individual cDNA molecules so that TCRs could be counted quantitatively and reproducibly. For every blood RNA sample, sequencing covered both the TCR alpha and TCR beta chains. The authors processed their data as follows. A median of around 100,000 TCRs per sample was observed, with a range of roughly 20,000 to 750,000. V, J and CDR3 annotation of the TCR reads was performed with the Decombinator software suite. For PS versus PT1 abundance plots, all samples were subsampled to the same number of TCRs (28,000). Expanded TCRs were defined as absent before sensitization and observed at least eight times at the 2-week time point. Using fastp at Q25 and MiXCR, TCRdb reprocessed the public reads and kept productive beta chains. Every entry covers one CDR3 protein and lists the most common genes and DNA from its rows. TCRdb's processing, not the authors', yielded these V and J calls. A total of around 74,000 distinct CDR3 sequences appear in this sample, 32% of them only once. The ten top clones hold about 10% of the sample.

Notes on this clonotype: The antigen it recognizes is unknown. No base quality information exists; no much larger clone differs at one position.

What this sample's time point label stands for: patch test 1, 2 weeks after DPC sensitization. The treatment or condition label on this specimen signifies: therapeutic diphenylcyclopropenone sensitization with weekly scalp DPC. Blood at each patch-test visit was drawn before the patch test was applied. Eligible patients were aged 18 to 70, diagnosed with alopecia, deemed suitable for DPC therapy, and excluded if pregnant. Total RNA was extracted from unfractionated whole blood collected in Tempus Blood RNA tubes. This sequence originates from a man aged 40-50 years with alopecia areata. Some clones in this sample may be carry-over from other donors' samples. The sequencing used whole blood, collected in connection with sensitization to the hapten diphenylcyclopropenone (DPC).

The CDR3 region has the sequence CASSPSGISSYNEQFF. In nucleotides, the sequence is TGTGCCAGCAGTCCTAGCGGGATCAGCTCCTACAATGAGCAGTTCTTC. The receptor chain draws on TRBV3-1 and TRBJ2-1; TRBD2 aligns with 9 central bases. From V the trimming removes 6 bases and from J it removes 0 bases, while the gene matches leave 6 bases of the junction unaccounted for. The CDR3 starts with the cysteine, ends with the phenylalanine, and has 16 residues. The CDR3 DNA has 48 bases and is translated from base 1. For CDR1 and CDR2, the germline V gene (reference sequence) lists LGHDT and YNNKEL.